The next 12 T cell receptor beta chains were all read from a single sample in a study of OX40 agonist ivuxolimab in advanced cancers. Here immunoSEQ multiplex PCR was the method, and the copy in TCRdb shows in-frame clones only, minus some. The sample holds more than 100,000 clones, 93% seen once. Sequencing used CD4+ or CD8+ T cells sorted from blood, obtained in a trial of the OX40 agonist ivuxolimab. The receptor source for this set is an adult with an advanced solid tumor such as melanoma, head and neck, liver or kidney cancer.

The chain couples TRBV7-9 to TRBJ1-5; possibly TRBD1 for D (5 bases). The germline V gene encodes CDR1 SEHNR and CDR2 FQNEAQ (reference sequence). V lost 2 bases, J lost 7 bases, and 15 bases lay in between. The length of the CDR3 is 15 residues. The DNA of the CDR3 is TGTGCCAGCAGCTTACGGTCGGAAGGGGCGCAGCCCCAGCATTTT. Translated, it gives CASSLRSEGAQPQHF.

This clone was observed a handful of times. The chain is built from TRBV4-3 and TRBJ1-5, with no clear D. V was pared by 0 bases and J by 7 bases, with 7 bases between. CDR3 size: 13 residues. Germline V gene sequence: CDR1 LGHNA, CDR2 YSLEER. In nucleotides, the CDR3 is TGCGCCAGCAGCCAAGAGAAGGGACAGCCCCAGCATTTT. It codes for CASSQEKGQPQHF.

This chain connects TRBV7-7 to TRBJ2-1; perhaps TRBD1 as D (5 bases). CDR1 SSHAT and CDR2 FNYEAQ come from the germline V gene (reference sequence). Trimming cost V 5 bases and J 3 bases, with 8 bases left between them. CDR3 size: 13 residues. CDR3 region: CASSVDSYNEQFF. The CDR3 DNA reads TGTGCCAGCAGCGTAGACAGCTACAATGAGCAGTTCTTC.

The V call is TRBV10-3, the J call TRBJ1-6; tentative D call: TRBD1 (5 bases). This CDR3 comprises 15 residues. Germline V CDR1 and CDR2: ENHRY, SYGVKD. V lost 3 bases, J lost 5 bases, and 11 bases lay in between. The CDR3: CAISDSGHDNSPLHF. CDR3 sequence (DNA): TGTGCCATCAGTGATTCGGGGCACGATAATTCACCCCTCCACTTT.

This clone has just a few counts. The CDR3 region is CASSHIRRTKNGYTF. In nucleotides, the CDR3 is TGTGCCAGCAGCCACATTCGCAGGACAAAGAATGGCTACACCTTC. The gene calls are TRBV11-2 and TRBJ1-2, with D possibly matching TRBD1 (5 bases). From germline, CDR1 is SGHAT and CDR2 FQNNGV. The length of the CDR3 is 15 residues. The V gene lost 5 bases and the J gene lost 6 bases, with 19 bases spanning the gap.

This clone showed up just once. The chain is built from TRBV28 and TRBJ2-5; 10 bases are a match to TRBD2. The J segment lost 3 bases and the V segment lost 5 bases, leaving 15 bases of the junction unmatched. CDR1 is MDHEN and CDR2 is SYDVKM in the germline V gene. CDR3 length: 18 residues. The CDR3 DNA reads TGTGCCAGCAGTAAAACGGGGGGGGGACTAGCGTTCAAAGAGACCCAGTACTTC. It encodes CASSKTGGGLAFKETQYF.

The chain employs TRBV7-8 and TRBJ1-1; 10 positions match TRBD1. The germline V gene encodes CDR1 SGHVS and CDR2 FQNEAQ. Trimming removed 1 base from V and 6 bases from J; junction bases left unmatched: 5. The CDR3 contains 15 residues. The CDR3 DNA reads TGTGCCAGCAGCTTAGTCGGGACAGGGGACCCTGAAGCTTTCTTT. Its protein product is CASSLVGTGDPEAFF.

This clone has just one count. The chain uses TRBV7-2 and TRBJ1-1; 7 bases line up with TRBD1. Germline-derived CDR1 and CDR2 are SGHTA and FQGNSA. The CDR3 runs 15 residues. Trimming removed 0 bases from V and 10 bases from J; junction bases left unmatched: 11. In DNA, the CDR3 is TGTGCCAGCAGCTTAGCGTACATAGGGGGCGACGGAGCTTTCTTT. Amino acids: CASSLAYIGGDGAFF.

For this clone: One junction end disagrees with the germline gene, perhaps due to a read error. The chain carries TRBV10-3 and TRBJ1-1, with D possibly TRBD1 on 5 matching bases. In germline, CDR1 is ENHRY, CDR2 SYGVKD. The CDR3 covers 16 residues. The CDR3 is CAIGEGQNGGRTEAFF. The CDR3 DNA reads as TGTGCCATCGGTGAGGGGCAGAACGGGGGAAGGACTGAAGCTTTCTTT.

The CDR3 here is CASSATSTDTQYF. CDR3 coding DNA: TGTGCCAGCAGCGCCACTAGCACAGATACGCAGTATTTT. This rearrangement joins TRBV9 to TRBJ2-3; D ambiguous. V lost 3 bases and J lost 0, with 5 bases in between. Germline V gene data show CDR1 as SGDLS and CDR2 as YYNGEE. This CDR3 is 13 amino acids long.

This clone appeared a few times. The rearrangement uses TRBV29-1 and TRBJ1-1; 7 bases match TRBD1. This CDR3 is 13 amino acids long. V lost 4 bases, J lost 1 base, and 3 bases stayed unmatched. Looked up from germline, CDR1 is SQVTM and CDR2 is ANQGSEA. CDR3 region: CSVVGQTNTEAFF. The CDR3 DNA reads TGCAGCGTTGTGGGACAGACGAACACTGAAGCTTTCTTT.

The chain uses TRBV27 and TRBJ1-1; no firm D call. The V end was cut by 2 bases, the J end by 4 bases, with 11 bases between. The CDR3 is 14 amino acids. CDR1 is MNHEY, CDR2 SMNVEV, per germline (reference sequence). CDR3 DNA sequence: TGTGCCAGCAGTTTAAGTCCCAGGCTCACTGAAGCTTTCTTT. Its protein is CASSLSPRLTEAFF.